A selection of T cell receptor beta chains follows, all from one sample in a study of tissue T cells after allogeneic stem cell transplantation. Sequencing was performed with immunoSEQ multiplex PCR; in TCRdb, only in-frame clones are kept and a portion is missing. The sample carries about 6,300 clones, roughly two thirds recorded once. This specimen was tissue from the rectum, taken at autopsy. The receptors were gathered from a woman between 18 and 50 years old with breast cancer. Both conserved end residues are part of each CDR3. Each record gives: J gene, D gene, V gene, clone size, CDR3 protein, CDR3 DNA. A D gene is named only where the DNA matches it firmly. Rows give clone size only sometimes, using once, few, many, or a class for an expanded clone.

j_gene: TRBJ2-3; d_gene: TRBD2; v_gene: TRBV2; abundance: few; CDR3aa: CASSGRGGVTDTQYF; CDR3nt: TGTGCCAGCAGTGGGCGGGGGGGCGTTACAGATACGCAGTATTTT
j_gene: TRBJ2-5; d_gene: TRBD2; v_gene: TRBV24-1; abundance: once; CDR3aa: CATSPAGGRETQYF; CDR3nt: TGTGCCACCAGTCCCGCGGGGGGAAGGGAGACCCAGTACTTC
j_gene: TRBJ2-1; d_gene: TRBD2; v_gene: TRBV10-3; abundance: -; CDR3aa: CAISGRSAGVTYNEQFF; CDR3nt: TGTGCCATCAGTGGGCGCTCGGCGGGAGTGACCTACAATGAGCAGTTCTTC
j_gene: TRBJ2-1; d_gene: -; v_gene: TRBV7-3; abundance: -; CDR3aa: CASSSSYHNEQFF; CDR3nt: TGTGCCAGCAGCTCCAGTTACCACAATGAGCAGTTCTTC
j_gene: TRBJ1-1; d_gene: TRBD1; v_gene: TRBV7-2; abundance: -; CDR3aa: CASSLAQGRAFF; CDR3nt: TGTGCCAGCAGCTTAGCACAGGGGAGAGCTTTCTTT
j_gene: TRBJ2-7; d_gene: -; v_gene: TRBV7-3; abundance: few; CDR3aa: CASSLNPQAGAEQYF; CDR3nt: TGTGCCAGCAGCTTAAACCCACAGGCTGGTGCCGAGCAGTACTTC
j_gene: TRBJ2-3; d_gene: -; v_gene: TRBV9; abundance: few; CDR3aa: CASSVGEVDTQYF; CDR3nt: TGTGCCAGCAGCGTTGGCGAGGTAGATACGCAGTATTTT
j_gene: TRBJ2-2; d_gene: -; v_gene: TRBV19; abundance: -; CDR3aa: CASSMHAVGLNTGELFF; CDR3nt: TGTGCCAGTAGTATGCACGCAGTGGGGCTGAACACCGGGGAGCTGTTTTTT
j_gene: TRBJ2-7; d_gene: -; v_gene: TRBV29-1; abundance: -; CDR3aa: CSVATSNGWGTEQYF; CDR3nt: TGCAGCGTTGCCACTAGCAACGGATGGGGGACCGAGCAGTACTTC
j_gene: TRBJ2-3; d_gene: -; v_gene: TRBV9; abundance: -; CDR3aa: CASSVGGEDTQYF; CDR3nt: TGTGCCAGCAGCGTAGGAGGGGAAGATACGCAGTATTTT
j_gene: TRBJ2-3; d_gene: -; v_gene: TRBV28; abundance: once; CDR3aa: CASSLSVGFTDTQYF; CDR3nt: TGTGCCAGCAGTTTATCGGTCGGTTTCACAGATACGCAGTATTTT
j_gene: TRBJ1-2; d_gene: -; v_gene: TRBV9; abundance: -; CDR3aa: CASSVEGSGYTF; CDR3nt: TGTGCCAGCAGCGTAGAAGGGAGTGGCTACACCTTC
j_gene: TRBJ1-5; d_gene: -; v_gene: TRBV5-6; abundance: -; CDR3aa: CASTLRSTKGQPQHF; CDR3nt: TGTGCCAGCACCCTCAGGTCCACGAAGGGTCAGCCCCAGCATTTT
j_gene: TRBJ2-1; d_gene: TRBD2; v_gene: TRBV7-3; abundance: few; CDR3aa: CASSGRTSGRARLNEQFF; CDR3nt: TGTGCCAGCAGCGGAAGGACTAGCGGGAGGGCAAGGTTAAATGAGCAGTTCTTC
j_gene: TRBJ2-1; d_gene: TRBD1; v_gene: TRBV25-1; abundance: -; CDR3aa: CASSGRQGTNEQFF; CDR3nt: TGTGCCAGCAGTGGAAGACAGGGTACGAATGAGCAGTTCTTC
j_gene: TRBJ1-1; d_gene: -; v_gene: TRBV13; abundance: -; CDR3aa: CASSPVGGRADTEAFF; CDR3nt: TGTGCCAGCAGCCCAGTAGGGGGGCGGGCGGACACTGAAGCTTTCTTT
j_gene: TRBJ2-1; d_gene: TRBD2; v_gene: TRBV5-8; abundance: few; CDR3aa: CASSIPGLDNEQFF; CDR3nt: TGTGCCAGCAGCATCCCGGGACTAGACAATGAGCAGTTCTTC
j_gene: TRBJ2-3; d_gene: TRBD2; v_gene: TRBV28; abundance: -; CDR3aa: CASSPSGRAADTQYF; CDR3nt: TGTGCCAGCAGCCCTAGCGGGAGGGCGGCAGATACGCAGTATTTT
j_gene: TRBJ2-7; d_gene: -; v_gene: TRBV28; abundance: -; CDR3aa: CASSDREAYF; CDR3nt: TGTGCCAGCAGCGACAGGGAGGCGTACTTC
j_gene: TRBJ2-2; d_gene: -; v_gene: TRBV7-2; abundance: -; CDR3aa: CASSLRNDGTGELFF; CDR3nt: TGTGCCAGCAGCCTTAGGAACGATGGCACCGGGGAGCTGTTTTTT
j_gene: TRBJ2-3; d_gene: TRBD2; v_gene: TRBV18; abundance: -; CDR3aa: CASSQGLAGADTQYF; CDR3nt: TGTGCCAGCTCACAGGGACTAGCGGGAGCAGATACGCAGTATTTT
j_gene: TRBJ1-6; d_gene: -; v_gene: TRBV19; abundance: -; CDR3aa: CASSITRGSFSPLHF; CDR3nt: TGTGCCAGTAGTATAACCCGGGGCAGCTTTTCACCCCTCCACTTT
j_gene: TRBJ1-2; d_gene: -; v_gene: TRBV25-1; abundance: -; CDR3aa: CASSEYSAGANYGYTF; CDR3nt: TGTGCCAGCAGTGAATATTCCGCCGGGGCTAACTATGGCTACACCTTC
j_gene: TRBJ2-2; d_gene: TRBD2; v_gene: TRBV19; abundance: few; CDR3aa: CASSIGLDTGELFF; CDR3nt: TGTGCCAGTAGTATCGGACTAGACACCGGGGAGCTGTTTTTT
j_gene: TRBJ1-1; d_gene: -; v_gene: TRBV25-1; abundance: -; CDR3aa: CASTGQANTEAFF; CDR3nt: TGTGCCAGCACCGGGCAGGCCAACACTGAAGCTTTCTTT
j_gene: TRBJ1-1; d_gene: -; v_gene: TRBV11-2; abundance: -; CDR3aa: CASILDRGTEAFF; CDR3nt: -
j_gene: TRBJ1-3; d_gene: -; v_gene: TRBV20-1; abundance: few; CDR3aa: CGGSSGNTIYF; CDR3nt: TGTGGGGGTTCCTCTGGAAACACCATATATTTT
j_gene: TRBJ2-1; d_gene: TRBD2; v_gene: TRBV2; abundance: -; CDR3aa: CASKEREGRYEQFF; CDR3nt: TGTGCCAGCAAGGAACGGGAGGGCCGCTATGAGCAGTTCTTC
j_gene: TRBJ1-3; d_gene: -; v_gene: TRBV4-2; abundance: -; CDR3aa: CASRSRAGNTIYF; CDR3nt: TGTGCCAGCAGAAGCAGGGCTGGAAACACCATATATTTT
j_gene: TRBJ1-5; d_gene: -; v_gene: TRBV7-6; abundance: -; CDR3aa: CASSLSWEPQHF; CDR3nt: TGTGCCAGCAGCTTAAGTTGGGAGCCCCAGCATTTT
j_gene: TRBJ1-1; d_gene: -; v_gene: TRBV29-1; abundance: -; CDR3aa: CSVEDPGGAFF; CDR3nt: TGCAGCGTTGAAGATCCGGGGGGAGCTTTCTTT
j_gene: TRBJ1-2; d_gene: -; v_gene: TRBV19; abundance: -; CDR3aa: CASSLRSYGYTF; CDR3nt: TGTGCCAGTAGTCTTCGGTCCTATGGCTACACCTTC
j_gene: TRBJ2-4; d_gene: TRBD2; v_gene: TRBV6-6; abundance: once; CDR3aa: CASSPRGGKNIQYF; CDR3nt: TGTGCCAGCAGTCCCCGGGGGGGCAAAAACATTCAGTACTTC
j_gene: TRBJ2-1; d_gene: -; v_gene: TRBV12-3/TRBV12-4; abundance: once; CDR3aa: CASSLRPNEQFF; CDR3nt: TGTGCCAGCAGTTTGCGGCCCAATGAGCAGTTCTTC
j_gene: TRBJ2-1; d_gene: -; v_gene: TRBV4-1; abundance: large; CDR3aa: CASRKQGEYDEQFF; CDR3nt: TGCGCCAGCAGAAAACAGGGAGAATATGATGAGCAGTTCTTC
j_gene: TRBJ1-1; d_gene: -; v_gene: TRBV10-3; abundance: once; CDR3aa: CAISADDGRNTEAFF; CDR3nt: TGTGCCATCAGTGCTGACGACGGGAGGAACACTGAAGCTTTCTTT
j_gene: TRBJ2-7; d_gene: TRBD1; v_gene: TRBV18; abundance: -; CDR3aa: CASSPDRAGTYEQYF; CDR3nt: TGTGCCAGCTCACCCGACAGGGCGGGTACCTACGAGCAGTACTTC
j_gene: TRBJ2-5; d_gene: TRBD1; v_gene: TRBV10-3; abundance: -; CDR3aa: CASNRGGGETQYF; CDR3nt: TGTGCCAGCAACAGGGGTGGTGGAGAGACCCAGTACTTC
j_gene: TRBJ2-7; d_gene: -; v_gene: TRBV12-5; abundance: -; CDR3aa: CASGLDRGYEQYF; CDR3nt: TGTGCTAGTGGTTTGGACAGAGGCTACGAGCAGTACTTC
j_gene: TRBJ2-2; d_gene: TRBD2; v_gene: TRBV10-3; abundance: -; CDR3aa: CAIRTSGQNTGELFF; CDR3nt: TGTGCCATCAGGACTAGCGGTCAGAACACCGGGGAGCTGTTTTTT
j_gene: TRBJ2-1; d_gene: -; v_gene: TRBV11-3; abundance: -; CDR3aa: CASSLDPGSHNEQFF; CDR3nt: TGTGCCAGCAGCTTAGACCCCGGGAGCCACAATGAGCAGTTCTTC
j_gene: TRBJ2-3; d_gene: TRBD1; v_gene: TRBV6-5; abundance: -; CDR3aa: CASNHPGQGVDTQYF; CDR3nt: TGTGCCAGCAATCACCCGGGACAGGGAGTAGATACGCAGTATTTT
j_gene: TRBJ1-4; d_gene: -; v_gene: TRBV7-2; abundance: -; CDR3aa: CASSPGATNEKLFF; CDR3nt: TGTGCCAGCAGCCCTGGGGCAACTAATGAAAAACTGTTTTTT
j_gene: TRBJ1-2; d_gene: TRBD1; v_gene: TRBV15; abundance: -; CDR3aa: CATSRTGTGGYTF; CDR3nt: TGTGCCACCAGCCGAACCGGGACAGGGGGCTACACCTTC
j_gene: TRBJ2-7; d_gene: TRBD1; v_gene: TRBV5-6; abundance: -; CDR3aa: CASKRGISDRRSSYEQYF; CDR3nt: TGTGCCAGCAAGAGGGGCATTTCGGACAGGCGAAGCTCCTACGAGCAGTACTTC
j_gene: TRBJ2-7; d_gene: TRBD2; v_gene: TRBV18; abundance: once; CDR3aa: CASSPTSGPYEQYF; CDR3nt: TGTGCCAGCTCACCAACTAGCGGGCCCTACGAGCAGTACTTC
j_gene: TRBJ2-1; d_gene: TRBD2; v_gene: TRBV7-3; abundance: -; CDR3aa: CASSLIAGTYNEQFF; CDR3nt: TGTGCCAGCAGCTTAATAGCGGGCACCTACAATGAGCAGTTCTTC